This entry describes one T cell receptor beta chain. Antigen specificity is unknown. Germline loops: CDR1 MRHNA, CDR2 SNTAGT. This CDR3 is built from 14 residues. Trimming took off 3 bases at V and 4 bases at J, with 10 bases between the two ends. This specimen belongs to a study of cytomegalovirus exposure and HLA in healthy donors. Overall study findings and caveats: The study recorded 150 to 200 TCR beta chains that were cytomegalovirus-associated.

Some clones are missing from TCRdb's copy, which holds only in-frame ones; the method was immunoSEQ multiplex PCR. The sample yields roughly 330,000 clones, 87% seen once. This receptor was identified in a woman between 25 and 40 years old in good health and CMV-seropositive. The rearrangement uses TRBV6-4 and TRBJ2-1; possible D gene TRBD1, 6 bases. What was sequenced was PBMCs. CDR3 sequence reads: CASSEGDNYNEQFF. The CDR3 region has the DNA TGTGCCAGCAGTGAGGGGGACAATTACAATGAGCAGTTCTTC.